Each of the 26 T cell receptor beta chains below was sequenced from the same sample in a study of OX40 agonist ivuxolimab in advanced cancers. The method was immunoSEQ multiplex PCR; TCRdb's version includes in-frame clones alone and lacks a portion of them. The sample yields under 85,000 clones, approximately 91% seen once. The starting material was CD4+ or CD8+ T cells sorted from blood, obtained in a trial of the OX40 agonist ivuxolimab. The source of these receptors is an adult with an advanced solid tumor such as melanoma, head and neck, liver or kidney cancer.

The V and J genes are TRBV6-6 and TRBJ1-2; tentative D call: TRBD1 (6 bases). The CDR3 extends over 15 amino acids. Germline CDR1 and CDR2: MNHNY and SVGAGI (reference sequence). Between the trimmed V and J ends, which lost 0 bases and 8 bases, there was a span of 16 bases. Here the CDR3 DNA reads TGTGCCAGCAGTTACTCGGGACAAGTAGAGGGAGGCTACACCTTC. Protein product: CASSYSGQVEGGYTF.

DNA for the CDR3: TGTGCCAGTAGTCAAGTAGCGGGAGTCTACGAGCAGTACTTC. Its protein is CASSQVAGVYEQYF. V and J are TRBV19 and TRBJ2-7, with 9 positions matching TRBD2. The ends lost 5 bases at V and 3 bases at J; junction bases unmatched: 5. The germline gives CDR1 LNHDA, CDR2 SQIVND (reference sequence). This CDR3 contains 14 residues.

The CDR3 DNA follows: TGTGCCAGTAGTACAGGGGTCCGAGAGACCCAGTACTTC. It codes for CASSTGVRETQYF. The V call is TRBV19, the J call TRBJ2-5, with TRBD1 as a possible D gene (6 bases). This CDR3 is built from 13 residues. The germline gives CDR1 LNHDA, CDR2 SQIVND (reference sequence). The germline V and J ends were trimmed by 4 bases and 4 bases, with 10 bases remaining between them.

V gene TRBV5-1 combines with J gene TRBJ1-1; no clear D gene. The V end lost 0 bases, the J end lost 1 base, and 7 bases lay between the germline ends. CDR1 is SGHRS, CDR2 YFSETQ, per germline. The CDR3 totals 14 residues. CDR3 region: CASSLVGPNTEAFF. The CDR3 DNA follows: TGCGCCAGCAGCTTGGTCGGACCGAACACTGAAGCTTTCTTT.

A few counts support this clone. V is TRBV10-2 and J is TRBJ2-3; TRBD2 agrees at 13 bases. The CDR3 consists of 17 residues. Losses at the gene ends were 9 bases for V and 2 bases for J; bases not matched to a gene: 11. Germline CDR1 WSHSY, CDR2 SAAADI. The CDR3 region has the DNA TGCGCCAGTAGACGATCGGGACTAGCGGGACTCACAGATACGCAGTATTTT. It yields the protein CASRRSGLAGLTDTQYF.

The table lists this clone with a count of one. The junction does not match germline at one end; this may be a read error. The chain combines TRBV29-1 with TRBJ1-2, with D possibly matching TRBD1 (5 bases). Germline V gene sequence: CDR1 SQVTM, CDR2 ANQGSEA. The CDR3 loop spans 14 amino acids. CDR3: CSVRTGGVGYGHTF. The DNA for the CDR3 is TGCAGCGTCCGTACAGGTGGAGTAGGATATGGCCACACCTTC.

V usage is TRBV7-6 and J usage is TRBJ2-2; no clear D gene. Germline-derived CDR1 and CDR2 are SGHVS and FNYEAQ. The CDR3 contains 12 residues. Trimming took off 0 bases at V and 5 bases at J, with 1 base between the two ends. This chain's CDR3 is CASSLATGELFF. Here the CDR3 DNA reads TGTGCCAGCAGCTTAGCGACCGGGGAGCTGTTTTTT.

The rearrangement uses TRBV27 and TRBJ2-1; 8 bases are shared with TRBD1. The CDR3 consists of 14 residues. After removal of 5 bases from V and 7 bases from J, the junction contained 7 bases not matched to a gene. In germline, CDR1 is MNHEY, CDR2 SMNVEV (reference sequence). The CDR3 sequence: CASSPTGVGNEQFF. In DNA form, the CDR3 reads TGTGCCAGCAGTCCGACAGGGGTCGGGAATGAGCAGTTCTTC.

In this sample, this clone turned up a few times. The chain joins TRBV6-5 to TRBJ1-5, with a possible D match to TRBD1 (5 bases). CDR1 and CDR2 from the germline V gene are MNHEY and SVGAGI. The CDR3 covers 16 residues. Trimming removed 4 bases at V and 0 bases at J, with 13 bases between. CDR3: CASSSYGGTSNQPQHF. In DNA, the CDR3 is TGTGCCAGCAGTTCCTATGGGGGGACTAGCAATCAGCCCCAGCATTTT.

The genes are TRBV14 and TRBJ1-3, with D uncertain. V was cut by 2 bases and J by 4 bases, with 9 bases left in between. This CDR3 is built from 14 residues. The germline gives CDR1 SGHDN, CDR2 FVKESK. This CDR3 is CASSQLPTGNTIYF. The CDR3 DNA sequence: TGTGCCAGCAGCCAACTACCGACGGGAAACACCATATATTTT. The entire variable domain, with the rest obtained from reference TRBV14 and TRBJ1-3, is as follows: EAGVTQFPSHSVIEKGQTVTLRCDPISGHDNLYWYRRVMGKEIKFLLHFVKESKQDESGMPNNRFLAERTGGTYSTLKVQPAELEDSGVYFCASSQLPTGNTIYFGEGSWLTVV.

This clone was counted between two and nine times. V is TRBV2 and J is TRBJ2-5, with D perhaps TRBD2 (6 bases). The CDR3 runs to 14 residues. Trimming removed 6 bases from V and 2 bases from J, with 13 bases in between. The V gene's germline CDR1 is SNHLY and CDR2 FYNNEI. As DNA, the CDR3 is TGTGCCAGCAGCGGCGGGACGGCTCAAGAGACCCAGTACTTC. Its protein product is CASSGGTAQETQYF.

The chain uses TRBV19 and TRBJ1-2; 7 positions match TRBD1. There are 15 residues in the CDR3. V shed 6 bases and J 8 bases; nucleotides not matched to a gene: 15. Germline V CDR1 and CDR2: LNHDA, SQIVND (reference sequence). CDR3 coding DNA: TGTGCCAGTAGCAAGGGCGACAGGGATTTGGGCGGCTACACCTTC. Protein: CASSKGDRDLGGYTF.

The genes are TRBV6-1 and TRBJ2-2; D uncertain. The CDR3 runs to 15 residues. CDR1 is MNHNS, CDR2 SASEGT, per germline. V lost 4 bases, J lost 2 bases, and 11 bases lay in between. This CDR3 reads CASSARHTNTGELFF. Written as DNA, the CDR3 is TGTGCCAGCAGTGCCCGACATACTAACACCGGGGAGCTGTTTTTT.

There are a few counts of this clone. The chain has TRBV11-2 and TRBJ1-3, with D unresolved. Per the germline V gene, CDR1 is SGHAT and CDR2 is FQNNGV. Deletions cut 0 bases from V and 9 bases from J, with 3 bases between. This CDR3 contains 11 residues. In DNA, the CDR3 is TGTGCCAGCAGCTTAGACATCACCATATATTTT. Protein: CASSLDITIYF. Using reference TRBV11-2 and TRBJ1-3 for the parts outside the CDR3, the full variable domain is EAGVAQSPRYKIIEKRQSVAFWCNPISGHATLYWYQQILGQGPKLLIQFQNNGVVDDSQLPKDRFSAERLKGVDSTLKIQPAKLEDSAVYLCASSLDITIYFGEGSWLTVV.

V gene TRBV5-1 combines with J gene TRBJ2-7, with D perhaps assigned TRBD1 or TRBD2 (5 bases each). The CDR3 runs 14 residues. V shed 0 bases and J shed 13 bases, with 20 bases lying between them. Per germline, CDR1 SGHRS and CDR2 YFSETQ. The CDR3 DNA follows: TGCGCCAGCAGCTTGGAATCCGGGACGCCAGCCCTATACTTC. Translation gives CASSLESGTPALYF.

CDR3 sequence reads: CASSKTDRVGETQYF. The CDR3, as DNA: TGCGCCAGCAGCAAAACGGACAGGGTAGGGGAGACCCAGTACTTC. V is TRBV4-1 and J is TRBJ2-5; 8 bases line up with TRBD1. This CDR3 has 15 residues. Germline V gene sequence: CDR1 MGHRA, CDR2 YSYEKL. The J segment lost 5 bases and the V segment lost 5 bases, leaving 10 bases of the junction unmatched.

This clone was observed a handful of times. CDR3 sequence: CASSLEGGGGTDTQYF. In DNA form, the CDR3 reads TGTGCCAGCAGCTTAGAGGGCGGTGGGGGCACAGATACGCAGTATTTT. The chain recombines TRBV7-8 with TRBJ2-3; D gene unclear. The CDR3 length is 16 residues. V was cut by 1 base and J by 1 base, with 12 bases left in between. Germline CDR1 and CDR2: SGHVS and FQNEAQ.

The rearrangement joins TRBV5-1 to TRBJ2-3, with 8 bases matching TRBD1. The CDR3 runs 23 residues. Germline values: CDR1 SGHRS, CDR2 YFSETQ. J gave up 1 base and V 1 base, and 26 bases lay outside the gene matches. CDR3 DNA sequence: TGCGCCAGCAGCTTGAGGGGGGACGTAAGACCTGCCCAGGGGACAGGACGCACAGATACGCAGTATTTT. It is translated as CASSLRGDVRPAQGTGRTDTQYF.

The chain's CDR3 is CASSLVLVGNEQYF. In nucleotides, the CDR3 is TGCGCCAGCAGCTTGGTACTTGTTGGAAACGAGCAGTACTTC. The J gene is TRBJ2-7, the V gene TRBV5-1; the D is unclear. The germline V gene encodes CDR1 SGHRS and CDR2 YFSETQ. The CDR3 is made up of 14 amino acids. Trimming removed 0 bases from V and 5 bases from J, with 12 bases in between.

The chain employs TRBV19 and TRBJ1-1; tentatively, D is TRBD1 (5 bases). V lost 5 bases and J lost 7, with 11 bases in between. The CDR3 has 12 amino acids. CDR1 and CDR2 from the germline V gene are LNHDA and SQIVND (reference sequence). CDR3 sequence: CASSRAGREAFF. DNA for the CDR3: TGTGCCAGTAGTCGCGCAGGGCGTGAAGCTTTCTTT.

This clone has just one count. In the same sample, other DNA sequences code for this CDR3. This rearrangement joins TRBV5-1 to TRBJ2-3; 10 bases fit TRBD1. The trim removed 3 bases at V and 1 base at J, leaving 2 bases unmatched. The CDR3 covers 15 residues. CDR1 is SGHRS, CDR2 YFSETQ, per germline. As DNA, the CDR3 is TGCGCCAGCAGCTCCGGACAGGGGGGCACAGATACGCAGTATTTT. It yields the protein CASSSGQGGTDTQYF.

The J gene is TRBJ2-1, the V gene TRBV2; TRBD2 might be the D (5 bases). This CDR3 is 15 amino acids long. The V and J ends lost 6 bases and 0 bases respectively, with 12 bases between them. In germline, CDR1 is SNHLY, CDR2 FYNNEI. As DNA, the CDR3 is TGTGCCAGCAGCTTTTATGGGAGCTCCTACAATGAGCAGTTCTTC. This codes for CASSFYGSSYNEQFF.

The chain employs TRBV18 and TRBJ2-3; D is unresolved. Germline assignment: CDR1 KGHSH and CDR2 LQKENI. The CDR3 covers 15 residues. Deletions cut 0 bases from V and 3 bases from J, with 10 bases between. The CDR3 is CASSPPSVRTDTQYF. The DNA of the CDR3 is TGTGCCAGCTCACCACCGAGCGTCCGGACAGATACGCAGTATTTT.

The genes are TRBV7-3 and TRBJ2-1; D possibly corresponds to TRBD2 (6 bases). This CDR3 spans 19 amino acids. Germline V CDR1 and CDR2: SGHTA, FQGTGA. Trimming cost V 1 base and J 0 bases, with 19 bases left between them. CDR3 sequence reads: CASSLSRFSGVSSYNEQFF. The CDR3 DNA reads TGTGCCAGCAGCTTAAGTCGATTCTCGGGAGTCAGCTCCTACAATGAGCAGTTCTTC.

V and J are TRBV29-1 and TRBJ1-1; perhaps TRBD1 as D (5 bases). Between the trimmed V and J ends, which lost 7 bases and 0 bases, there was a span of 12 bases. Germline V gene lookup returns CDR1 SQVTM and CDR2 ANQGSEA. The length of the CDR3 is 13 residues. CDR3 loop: CSGGSGLNTEAFF. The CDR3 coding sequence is TGCAGCGGGGGGTCGGGGCTGAACACTGAAGCTTTCTTT.

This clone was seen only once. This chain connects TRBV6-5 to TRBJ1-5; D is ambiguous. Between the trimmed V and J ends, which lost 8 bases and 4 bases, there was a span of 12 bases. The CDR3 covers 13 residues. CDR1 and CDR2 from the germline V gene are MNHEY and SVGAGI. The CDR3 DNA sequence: TGTGCCAGCGGAATGGCCTCAAATCAGCCCCAGCATTTT. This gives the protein CASGMASNQPQHF.